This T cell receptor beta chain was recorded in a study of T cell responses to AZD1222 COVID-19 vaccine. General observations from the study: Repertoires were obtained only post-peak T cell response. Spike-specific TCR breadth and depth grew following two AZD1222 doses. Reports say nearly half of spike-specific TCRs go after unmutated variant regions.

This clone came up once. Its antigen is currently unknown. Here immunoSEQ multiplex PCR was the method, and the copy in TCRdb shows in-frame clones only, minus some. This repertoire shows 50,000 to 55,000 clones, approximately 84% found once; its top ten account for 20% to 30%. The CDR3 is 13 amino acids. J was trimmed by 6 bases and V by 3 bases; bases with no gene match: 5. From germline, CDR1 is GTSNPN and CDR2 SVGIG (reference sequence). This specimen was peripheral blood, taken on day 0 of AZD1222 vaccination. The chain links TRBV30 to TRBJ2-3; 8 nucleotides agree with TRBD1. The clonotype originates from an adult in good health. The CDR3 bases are TGTGCCTGGAGGCAGGGGGCAGGTGATACGCAGTATTTT. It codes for CAWRQGAGDTQYF.